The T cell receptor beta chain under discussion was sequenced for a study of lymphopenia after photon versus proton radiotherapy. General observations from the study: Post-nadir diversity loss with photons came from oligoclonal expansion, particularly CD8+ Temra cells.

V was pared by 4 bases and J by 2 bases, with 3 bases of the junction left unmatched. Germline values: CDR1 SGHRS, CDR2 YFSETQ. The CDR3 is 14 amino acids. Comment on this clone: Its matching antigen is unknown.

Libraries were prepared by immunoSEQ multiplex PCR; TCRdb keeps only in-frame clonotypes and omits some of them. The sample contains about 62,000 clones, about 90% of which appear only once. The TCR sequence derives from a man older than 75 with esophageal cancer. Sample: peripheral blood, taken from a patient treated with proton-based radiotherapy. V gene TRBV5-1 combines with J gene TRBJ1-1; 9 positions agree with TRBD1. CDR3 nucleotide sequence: TGCGCCAGCAGCACGGGACAGGGAAACACTGAAGCTTTCTTT. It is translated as CASSTGQGNTEAFF.